The text below deals with one T cell receptor beta chain. This sample was included in a study of CD8 T cells in Susac syndrome. An amount of RNA that ranged from roughly 0.45 to 1 ug was reverse transcribed with random hexamers. An immunoSEQ multiplex PCR generated amplified TCR beta CDR3 products spanning 54 Vbeta and 13 Jbeta. TCRdb reprocessed the immunoSEQ multiplex PCR reads with MiXCR, giving one entry per CDR3 protein. The data show roughly 150,000 distinct CDR3 sequences, over 95% seen once. The multiple sclerosis controls were treatment-naive patients, and their relapsing-remitting disease was stable or active. The CD8+ and CD4+ T cells were isolated magnetically using a negative isolation approach, whereas the TEMRA cells were enriched by FACS. Trimming stripped 7 bases from V and 2 bases from J, with 12 bases between. In germline, CDR1 is SQVTM, CDR2 ANQGSEA. The CDR3 covers 12 residues.

The sample was CD8+ T cells from PBMCs. The V and J genes are TRBV29-1 and TRBJ2-7; D not certain. The clonotype originates from a human donor with multiple sclerosis. This chain's CDR3 is CSGGRGPYEQYF. In nucleotides, the CDR3 is TGCAGCGGCGGACGCGGACCCTACGAGCAGTACTTC.